These 4 T cell receptor beta chains share one sample of origin, sequenced in a study of Graves' ophthalmopathy and Graves' hyperthyroidism. Amplified TCR beta CDR3 regions were obtained using RNA transcripts as template. Following a first-round RT-PCR that used HTBI primers, a second-round multiplex PCR was carried out. MiXCR was run by TCRdb on the multiplex PCR reads, yielding one entry per CDR3 protein. The data contain roughly 500,000 distinct CDR3 sequences, approximately 15% of them singletons. The sequenced material came from blood. Receptors were obtained from a woman in her twenties or thirties with Graves' ophthalmopathy.

This clonotype was seen at least ten times. The J gene is TRBJ1-3, the V gene TRBV7-2; D is unclear. Per germline, CDR1 SGHTA and CDR2 FQGNSA. Trimming removed 5 bases at V and 0 bases at J, with 11 bases between. The CDR3 runs to 15 residues. CDR3 loop: CASSPQGPSGNTIYF. DNA for the CDR3: TGTGCCAGCAGCCCACAAGGACCCTCTGGAAACACCATATATTTT.

This clonotype showed up many times. The chain carries TRBV11-3 and TRBJ2-7, with D tentatively TRBD2 (7 bases). CDR3 length: 16 amino acids. Germline CDR1 and CDR2: SGHNT and YENEEA. The V and J ends lost 2 bases and 0 bases respectively, with 14 bases between them. CDR3 sequence reads: CASSLIGRGGSYEQYF. Here the CDR3 DNA reads TGTGCCAGCAGCTTAATAGGAAGGGGGGGCTCCTACGAGCAGTACTTC.

There are many counts of this clonotype. The chain links TRBV28 to TRBJ2-5, with D maybe TRBD1 (6 bases). V lost 8 bases to trimming and J lost 5 bases, with 15 bases between them. This CDR3 is 13 amino acids long. Germline CDR1 is MDHEN and CDR2 is SYDVKM. In nucleotides, the CDR3 is TGTGCCAGCCATCGAGGGGGTTACGAGACCCAGTACTTC. Its protein is CASHRGGYETQYF.

This clonotype has ten or more counts. The chain employs TRBV6-1 and TRBJ2-7; no clear D. Germline loops: CDR1 MNHNS, CDR2 SASEGT. The germline V and J ends were trimmed by 6 bases and 3 bases, with 12 bases remaining between them. This CDR3 comprises 13 residues. CDR3 in amino acids: CASSRKADYEQYF. CDR3 coding DNA: TGTGCCAGCAGCAGAAAGGCAGACTACGAGCAGTACTTC.